This T cell receptor beta chain was identified during a study of blood T cells in healthy people across ages. This clonotype was seen at least ten times. Its target is not known. Regarding the study as a whole: Diversity was higher, and naive CD4+ cells more numerous, in long-lived donors than in aged donors. CMV status of donors was not determined, possibly confounding expanded clonotype changes. Investigators viewed diversity estimates from one million T cells as underestimates, the study reported. Researchers report that TCR beta diversity correlated strongly with naive T cell percentage.

For the second PCR, which ran for 7 to 11 cycles, a sample-barcoded 5' primer and a J-beta primer mix were used. TCRdb processed the 5' RACE reads anew with MiXCR; each CDR3 protein has one entry. The sample has around 870,000 distinct CDR3 sequences; around 30% are singletons. V was pared by 9 bases and J by 8 bases, with 2 bases of the junction left unmatched. Germline V CDR1 and CDR2: SEHNR, FQNEAQ (reference sequence). The CDR3 sequence is 11 residues long. This chain links TRBV7-9 with TRBJ2-1, with 9 bases fitting TRBD2. The sample consisted of blood. The sequence derives from a woman older than 75 in good health. Here the CDR3 DNA reads TGTGCCAGTGTAGCGGGGGATGAGCAGTTCTTC. It codes for CASVAGDEQFF.